One T cell receptor beta chain is described in this entry. Its antigen is undetermined. Only in-frame clones appear in the TCRdb table, and some are missing; sequencing was by immunoSEQ multiplex PCR. The sample includes fewer than 40,000 clones, 60% to 85% seen only once; the top ten take around 12%. Trimming pared 0 bases from V and 5 bases from J, leaving 13 bases between. Germline loops: CDR1 GTSNPN, CDR2 SVGIG (reference sequence). The CDR3 is made up of 15 amino acids. The record originates from a study of OX40 agonist ivuxolimab in advanced cancers. In the study overall: Ivuxolimab, an agonist antibody against OX40 (CD134), was given to patients. Those treated in dose escalation had hepatocellular carcinoma, melanoma, renal cell cancer or head and neck cancer. General study findings and limits: CD8+ T cells showed, on average, more clonal expansion than CD4+ cells.

The chain couples TRBV30 to TRBJ2-2; possible D gene TRBD1, 6 bases. The source was CD4+ or CD8+ T cells sorted from blood, collected in a trial of the OX40 agonist ivuxolimab. The receptor was derived from an adult with an advanced solid tumor such as melanoma, head and neck, liver or kidney cancer. The CDR3 reads CAWSVLTGRTGELFF. The CDR3 DNA sequence: TGTGCCTGGAGTGTACTCACAGGGCGAACCGGGGAGCTGTTTTTT.